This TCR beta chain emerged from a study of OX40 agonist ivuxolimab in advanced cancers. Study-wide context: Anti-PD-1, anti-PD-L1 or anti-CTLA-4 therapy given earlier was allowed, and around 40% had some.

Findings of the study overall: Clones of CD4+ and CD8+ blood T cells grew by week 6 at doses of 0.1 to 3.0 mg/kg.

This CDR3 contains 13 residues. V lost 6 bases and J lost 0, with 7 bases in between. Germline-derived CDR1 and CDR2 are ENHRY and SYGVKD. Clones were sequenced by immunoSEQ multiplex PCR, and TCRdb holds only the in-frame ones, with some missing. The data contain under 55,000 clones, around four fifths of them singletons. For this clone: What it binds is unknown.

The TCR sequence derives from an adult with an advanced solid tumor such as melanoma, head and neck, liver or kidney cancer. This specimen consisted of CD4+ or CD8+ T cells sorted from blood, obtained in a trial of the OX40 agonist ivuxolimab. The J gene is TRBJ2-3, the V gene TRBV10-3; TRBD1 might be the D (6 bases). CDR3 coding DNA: TGTGCCATCAGGGACAGAAGCACAGATACGCAGTATTTT. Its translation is CAIRDRSTDTQYF.